The 29 T cell receptor beta chains below all came from one sample that was sequenced in a study of blood T cell repertoires in COVID-19. Method: immunoSEQ multiplex PCR; TCRdb's copy keeps in-frame clones and lacks some. The table shows over 150,000 clones, with over 70% occurring only once. The sample taken for sequencing was peripheral blood. The receptors stem from a man between 70 and 80 years old with acute or convalescent COVID-19.

This clone was counted only a few times. The chain uses TRBV14 and TRBJ2-1, with 13 bases aligning to TRBD2. This CDR3 is 18 amino acids long. V lost 0 bases to trimming and J lost 2 bases; unmatched junction nucleotides: 4. From germline, CDR1 is SGHDN and CDR2 FVKESK. Here the CDR3 reads CASSQERGTSGAYNEQFF. For the CDR3, the DNA is TGTGCCAGCAGCCAAGAAAGGGGGACTAGCGGGGCCTACAATGAGCAGTTCTTC. Full variable domain (rest looked up from reference TRBV14 and TRBJ2-1): EAGVTQFPSHSVIEKGQTVTLRCDPISGHDNLYWYRRVMGKEIKFLLHFVKESKQDESGMPNNRFLAERTGGTYSTLKVQPAELEDSGVYFCASSQERGTSGAYNEQFFGPGTRLTVL.

The V gene is TRBV18, the J gene TRBJ2-7; a possible D gene is TRBD2 (7 bases). V lost 0 bases to trimming and J lost 4 bases, with 13 bases between them. CDR3 length: 15 amino acids. Germline loops: CDR1 KGHSH, CDR2 LQKENI. This chain's CDR3 is CASSPPIGGPYEQYF. The CDR3 DNA reads TGTGCCAGCTCACCACCGATCGGGGGGCCTTACGAGCAGTACTTC.

The rearrangement joins TRBV6-1 to TRBJ1-2; the D is unclear. Germline assignment: CDR1 MNHNS and CDR2 SASEGT. CDR3 length: 17 amino acids. V lost 3 bases and J lost 6, with 23 bases in between. CDR3 in DNA: TGTGCCAGCAGTGACCGGACTATTCCGACGGAATCGGATGGCTACACCTTC. This translates into CASSDRTIPTESDGYTF.

J is TRBJ2-5 and V is TRBV3-1 (or the pseudogene TRBV3-2); D perhaps matches TRBD1 (5 bases). The ends were cut back, 2 bases at V and 9 bases at J, with 7 bases in the middle. This CDR3 has 11 amino acids. Per germline, CDR1 LGHDT and CDR2 YNNKEL (reference sequence). As DNA, the CDR3 is TGTGCCAGCAGCCAAATAGGGGCCCAGTACTTC. It translates to CASSQIGAQYF.

J is TRBJ2-7 and V is TRBV2; a possible D gene is TRBD1 (7 bases). The CDR3 length is 14 residues. Germline V gives CDR1 SNHLY, CDR2 FYNNEI. The germline V and J ends were trimmed by 4 bases and 2 bases, with 12 bases remaining between them. This CDR3 is CASSGGTVPYEQYF. In DNA form, the CDR3 reads TGTGCCAGCAGTGGCGGGACAGTCCCCTACGAGCAGTACTTC. Full variable domain (rest looked up from reference TRBV2 and TRBJ2-7): EPEVTQTPSHQVTQMGQEVILRCVPISNHLYFYWYRQILGQKVEFLVSFYNNEISEKSEIFDDQFSVERPDGSNFTLKIRSTKLEDSAMYFCASSGGTVPYEQYFGPGTRLTVT.

V is TRBV18 and J is TRBJ1-5; TRBD1 is a possible D gene (6 bases). The CDR3 covers 18 residues. The V and J ends lost 3 bases and 2 bases respectively, with 20 bases between them. Per germline, CDR1 KGHSH and CDR2 LQKENI. The CDR3 sequence: CASSPIGRLQGGNQPQHF. CDR3 bases: TGTGCCAGCTCACCCATCGGCAGATTACAGGGCGGCAATCAGCCCCAGCATTTT.

This sequence joins TRBV6-2 or TRBV6-3 and TRBJ1-4, with a weak D call TRBD1 (6 bases). Germline-derived CDR1 and CDR2 are MNHEY and SVGEGT. V was pared by 0 bases and J by 2 bases, with 13 bases between. The CDR3 contains 17 residues. The CDR3 region is CASSYSTTGSTNEKLFF. The CDR3 DNA follows: TGTGCCAGCAGTTACTCGACTACAGGGTCCACTAATGAAAAACTGTTTTTT.

The V and J genes are TRBV19 and TRBJ2-3; the D gene is possibly TRBD2 (6 bases). The CDR3 has 14 amino acids. V lost 3 bases, J lost 3 bases, and 10 bases lay in between. The germline CDR1 and CDR2 sequences are LNHDA and SQIVND (reference sequence). CDR3 region: CASSMLAETDTQYF. CDR3 bases: TGTGCCAGTAGTATGTTAGCGGAAACAGATACGCAGTATTTT.

The chain employs TRBV25-1 and TRBJ1-4; D uncertain. Germline V gene data show CDR1 as MGHDK and CDR2 as SYGVNS. The CDR3 runs 12 residues. The germline V and J ends were trimmed by 2 bases and 6 bases, with 4 bases remaining between them. The CDR3 is CASSEIYEKLFF. The CDR3 bases are TGTGCCAGCAGTGAAATCTATGAAAAACTGTTTTTT.

V and J are TRBV2 and TRBJ2-2, with 9 nucleotides matching TRBD1. The CDR3 has 15 residues. CDR1 SNHLY and CDR2 FYNNEI come from the germline V gene. The J segment lost 5 bases and the V segment lost 6 bases, leaving 7 bases of the junction unmatched. In nucleotides, the CDR3 is TGTGCCAGCAGCGTACAGGGGGCTAAAACCGGGGAGCTGTTTTTT. This translates into CASSVQGAKTGELFF.

The chain combines TRBV9 with TRBJ1-2; tentative D call: TRBD1 (5 bases). This CDR3 contains 14 residues. Germline V CDR1 and CDR2: SGDLS, YYNGEE. The ends were cut back, 3 bases at V and 7 bases at J, with 16 bases in the middle. In DNA, the CDR3 is TGTGCCAGCAGCGCCACAGAAGGGGTTGGTGGCTACACCTTC. It encodes CASSATEGVGGYTF.

The rearrangement links TRBV6-5 to TRBJ2-1; the D gene is possibly TRBD2 (6 bases). Trimming shortened V by 6 bases and J by 7 bases, and 16 bases separated the two germline ends. In germline, CDR1 is MNHEY, CDR2 SVGAGI. The CDR3 loop spans 14 amino acids. The CDR3 here is CASRDSPGGNEQFF. CDR3 in DNA: TGTGCCAGCAGGGACTCCCCCGGAGGGAATGAGCAGTTCTTC.

This rearrangement joins TRBV4-2 to TRBJ2-7; 7 bases fit TRBD1. V trimming: 1 base; J trimming: 4 bases; junction bases outside the gene matches: 10. This CDR3 spans 16 amino acids. The germline gives CDR1 LGHNA, CDR2 YNFKEQ. The CDR3 loop reads CASSQVGQNIGYEQYF. The CDR3 nucleotides are TGTGCCAGCAGCCAAGTGGGACAGAACATTGGGTACGAGCAGTACTTC.

The V and J genes are TRBV19 and TRBJ2-7; D possibly corresponds to TRBD2 (5 bases). CDR1 and CDR2 (germline): LNHDA, SQIVND (reference sequence). There are 16 residues in the CDR3. V dropped 3 bases and J dropped 0 bases, with 15 bases sitting between them. The CDR3 region has the DNA TGTGCCAGTAGTATTGGCCCGGGAAGTTTCTCCTACGAGCAGTACTTC. This encodes CASSIGPGSFSYEQYF.

The chain links TRBV10-3 to TRBJ1-4; no firm D call. The CDR3 sequence is 15 residues long. V lost 5 bases to trimming and J lost 6 bases, with 16 bases between them. Germline assignment: CDR1 ENHRY and CDR2 SYGVKD. Here the CDR3 reads CAISTYGSGDEKLFF. The CDR3 DNA sequence: TGTGCCATCAGTACGTATGGGAGCGGGGATGAAAAACTGTTTTTT.

This clone was seen a few times. The V and J genes are TRBV27 and TRBJ2-3, with D tentatively TRBD2 (5 bases). Germline V CDR1 and CDR2: MNHEY, SMNVEV (reference sequence). This CDR3 spans 12 amino acids. V lost 3 bases and J lost 6, with 7 bases in between. CDR3 sequence: CASSFSGDTQYF. The CDR3 DNA is TGTGCCAGCAGTTTTTCGGGGGATACGCAGTATTTT.

The CDR3 DNA sequence: TGTGCCAGTAGTATTCCCGATCCACACGCAAGGGGTCAGCCCCAGCATTTT. The encoded protein is CASSIPDPHARGQPQHF. The rearrangement uses TRBV19 and TRBJ1-5, with D possibly matching TRBD1 (5 bases). Germline CDR1 reads LNHDA; CDR2 reads SQIVND (reference sequence). The germline V and J ends were trimmed by 3 bases and 6 bases, with 21 bases remaining between them. The CDR3 has 17 residues.

The rearrangement uses TRBV19 and TRBJ2-1; no clear D. This CDR3 contains 15 residues. Germline values: CDR1 LNHDA, CDR2 SQIVND (reference sequence). Trimming removed 0 bases at V and 9 bases at J, with 15 bases between. CDR3 loop: CASSIDAPAYVEQFF. CDR3 coding DNA: TGTGCCAGTAGTATAGATGCCCCAGCGTACGTTGAGCAGTTCTTC.

The chain uses TRBV12-3 or TRBV12-4 and TRBJ2-2; D call uncertain. The CDR3 is made up of 13 amino acids. Deletions cut 8 bases from V and 0 bases from J, with 7 bases between. The CDR3 nucleotides read TGTGCCAGCTCATCAGCGAACACCGGGGAGCTGTTTTTT. Protein sequence: CASSSANTGELFF.

This clone was observed once. Its ends do not fully match the called genes, so a read error is possible. The rearrangement links TRBV9 to TRBJ1-1; D unclear. This CDR3 is built from 15 residues. Germline loops: CDR1 SGDLS, CDR2 YYNGEE. This CDR3 is CASSVEARGNAEAFF. For the CDR3, the DNA is TGTGCCAGCAGCGTAGAGGCCAGAGGGAACGCTGAAGCTTTCTTT.

There are a few counts of this clone. V and J are TRBV5-1 and TRBJ2-3; D is undetermined. The CDR3 spans 16 residues. V shed 5 bases and J shed 0 bases, with 16 bases lying between them. Germline V gene sequence: CDR1 SGHRS, CDR2 YFSETQ. The chain's CDR3 is CASSYQAILSTDTQYF. Written as DNA, the CDR3 is TGCGCCAGCAGTTACCAGGCGATCCTCAGCACAGATACGCAGTATTTT.

Concerning this clone itself: At one boundary the junction diverges from the germline segment, which might be a read error. V usage is TRBV7-9 and J usage is TRBJ2-7, with 9 bases that match TRBD1. Germline CDR1 and CDR2: SEHNR and FQNEAQ (reference sequence). The CDR3 runs 11 residues. The CDR3: CASSSRDRVFF. The CDR3 coding sequence is TGTGCCAGCAGCTCCCGGGACAGGGTTTTTTTC.

This clone showed up just once. The gene calls are TRBV9 and TRBJ2-1, with TRBD1 identical over 10 bases. Germline CDR1 reads SGDLS; CDR2 reads YYNGEE. V lost 3 bases to trimming and J lost 4 bases; unmatched junction nucleotides: 4. The CDR3 is made up of 15 amino acids. CDR3 DNA sequence: TGTGCCAGCAGCGAGGGGACAGGGGATTACAATGAGCAGTTCTTC. This translates into CASSEGTGDYNEQFF. Variable domain in full (rest from reference TRBV9 and TRBJ2-1): DSGVTQTPKHLITATGQRVTLRCSPRSGDLSVYWYQQSLDQGLQFLIQYYNGEERAKGNILERFSAQQFPDLHSELNLSSLELGDSALYFCASSEGTGDYNEQFFGPGTRLTVL.

This clone was observed a handful of times. This chain links TRBV5-1 with TRBJ2-5, with 12 positions matching TRBD2. The junction had 3 bases not matched to a gene; V was cut back by 4 bases and J by 5 bases. CDR3 size: 14 residues. The germline CDR1 and CDR2 sequences are SGHRS and YFSETQ. The CDR3 DNA reads TGCGCCAGCAGCACCGGACTAGCGGGGGAGACCCAGTACTTC. Residues: CASSTGLAGETQYF.

The chain has TRBV5-1 and TRBJ2-3, with 13 bases aligning to TRBD2. This CDR3 spans 17 amino acids. The germline gives CDR1 SGHRS, CDR2 YFSETQ. The V segment lost 1 base and the J segment 3 bases; nucleotides outside the gene matches: 5. The CDR3: CASSLSRLAGGTDTQYF. The CDR3 DNA reads TGCGCCAGCAGCTTGAGTCGACTAGCGGGAGGTACAGATACGCAGTATTTT.

The chain combines TRBV5-1 with TRBJ2-3; D uncertain. The V gene lost 0 bases and the J gene lost 2 bases, with 7 bases spanning the gap. CDR1 is SGHRS, CDR2 YFSETQ, per germline. The CDR3 has 14 residues. CDR3 nucleotide sequence: TGCGCCAGCAGCTTGGGACAAAACACAGATACGCAGTATTTT. Its translation: CASSLGQNTDTQYF.

This chain connects TRBV2 to TRBJ1-2; possible D gene TRBD1, 6 bases. The CDR3 is 13 amino acids. The germline V gene has CDR1 SNHLY and CDR2 FYNNEI. V dropped 6 bases and J dropped 6 bases, with 14 bases sitting between them. The DNA of the CDR3 is TGTGCCAGCAGCCCCGACAGGTTCAATGGCTACACCTTC. Protein product: CASSPDRFNGYTF.

V gene TRBV5-1 combines with J gene TRBJ2-5; 8 bases are a match to TRBD1. J was trimmed by 1 base and V by 4 bases; bases with no gene match: 3. This CDR3 is built from 14 residues. Per germline, CDR1 SGHRS and CDR2 YFSETQ. This CDR3 reads CASSGDRRQETQYF. The DNA of the CDR3 is TGCGCCAGCAGCGGGGACAGGCGCCAAGAGACCCAGTACTTC.

The chain is built from TRBV9 and TRBJ1-1, with a tentative D call TRBD1 (6 bases). CDR1 is SGDLS and CDR2 is YYNGEE in the germline V gene. Trimming pared 3 bases from V and 8 bases from J, leaving 11 bases between. The CDR3 spans 12 residues. The CDR3 nucleotides read TGTGCCAGCAGCGCCGCCGGGACAGAAGCTTTCTTT. Translating gives CASSAAGTEAFF.